Presented here are 25 T cell receptor beta chains from one specimen sequenced in a study of T cells after somatic rescue of genetic block (dated by TCRdb to 2018 to 2021). The library was prepared using the immunoSEQ multiplex PCR assay. Held by TCRdb, this immuneACCESS table contains in-frame sequences only and omits some clones. Under half of the omission traces to an unresolved V gene where checked; the cause of the rest is unknown. This sample is represented by roughly 12,000 clones; about 78% of them were singletons. The ten most abundant clones make up approximately 8.3% of the sample. What was sequenced was peripheral blood mononuclear cells (PBMCs). These receptors were obtained from a boy between 10 and 17 years old.

The rearrangement joins TRBV29-1 to TRBJ1-2; no definite D call. V was clipped by 3 bases and J by 2 bases, with 7 bases between them. Germline CDR1 is SQVTM and CDR2 is ANQGSEA. CDR3 length: 12 amino acids. CDR3 residues: CSVDPGNYGYTF. CDR3 bases: TGCAGCGTTGATCCGGGAAACTATGGCTACACCTTC.

The chain joins TRBV7-9 to TRBJ2-1; 9 bases fit TRBD2. The V and J ends lost 1 base and 10 bases, in that order; junction bases with no gene match: 11. This CDR3 contains 16 residues. CDR1 is SEHNR and CDR2 is FQNEAQ in the germline V gene (reference sequence). The CDR3 reads CASSLDFGAGGWEQFF. The CDR3, as DNA: TGTGCCAGCAGCTTAGATTTCGGAGCGGGAGGATGGGAGCAGTTCTTC.

The CDR3 region has the DNA TGTGCCATCAGTGAGTCGAAGGGACTAGCGGACAATGAGCAGTTCTTC. This sequence encodes CAISESKGLADNEQFF. The V call is TRBV10-3, the J call TRBJ2-1; 11 nucleotides align to TRBD2. The CDR3 loop spans 16 amino acids. Per germline, CDR1 ENHRY and CDR2 SYGVKD. V shed 0 bases and J 5 bases; nucleotides not matched to a gene: 3.

This CDR3 reads CASSLNRGYGYTF. The CDR3, as DNA: TGTGCCAGCAGTTTGAACAGGGGTTATGGCTACACCTTC. The V and J genes are TRBV28 and TRBJ1-2; 7 bases line up with TRBD1. V lost 3 bases and J lost 5; bases outside the gene matches: 3. This CDR3 contains 13 residues. Germline V gene sequence: CDR1 MDHEN, CDR2 SYDVKM.

This chain links TRBV27 with TRBJ2-3; D is uncertain. Trimming left V 6 bases short and J 2 bases short, with 15 bases between. Germline CDR1 is MNHEY and CDR2 is SMNVEV (reference sequence). The CDR3 extends over 15 amino acids. CDR3 nucleotides: TGTGCCAGCAGAAGCCGCCCGACATTCACAGATACGCAGTATTTT. Protein product: CASRSRPTFTDTQYF.

The V gene is TRBV20-1, the J gene TRBJ1-2; D not certain. With 3 bases removed from V and 6 bases from J, the gap between germline ends came to 8 bases. Germline CDR1 DFQATT, CDR2 SNEGSKA (reference sequence). The CDR3 is 11 residues long. The CDR3 region is CSARGNDGYTF. CDR3 sequence (DNA): TGCAGTGCTAGGGGCAATGATGGCTACACCTTC.

The V and J genes are TRBV2 and TRBJ2-3, with 14 bases lining up with TRBD2. The germline CDR1 and CDR2 sequences are SNHLY and FYNNEI. There are 16 residues in the CDR3. V lost 5 bases and J lost 3; bases outside the gene matches: 4. The CDR3 DNA reads TGTGCCAGCAGTTCCCGGACTAGCGGGGGGACAGATACGCAGTATTTT. It encodes CASSSRTSGGTDTQYF.

The CDR3 loop reads CASSIGGWQDNQPQHF. CDR3 DNA: TGTGCCAGTAGTATAGGTGGTTGGCAGGATAATCAGCCCCAGCATTTT. The chain joins TRBV19 to TRBJ1-5; D not resolved. In germline, CDR1 is LNHDA, CDR2 SQIVND (reference sequence). V lost 1 base to trimming and J lost 4 bases, with 14 bases between them. The CDR3 is 16 residues long. The full variable domain, with the rest looked up from reference TRBV19 and TRBJ1-5, is DGGITQSPKYLFRKEGQNVTLSCEQNLNHDAMYWYRQDPGQGLRLIYYSQIVNDFQKGDIAEGYSVSREKKESFPLTVTSAQKNPTAFYLCASSIGGWQDNQPQHFGDGTRLSIL.

The count of this clone is one. The V and J genes are TRBV6-4 and TRBJ2-6; D gene ambiguous. CDR1 is MRHNA and CDR2 is SNTAGT in the germline V gene. The ends were cut back, 5 bases at V and 5 bases at J, with 22 bases in the middle. The CDR3 is 18 residues long. The CDR3 DNA reads TGTGCCAGCAGTCCATCGCCCACACGACAAAGTCGGGCCAACGTCCTGACTTTC. Translating gives CASSPSPTRQSRANVLTF.

The V call is TRBV6-1, the J call TRBJ1-2, with 8 bases lining up with TRBD1. The CDR3 is 14 amino acids. Germline V gives CDR1 MNHNS, CDR2 SASEGT. The V and J ends lost 6 bases and 9 bases, in that order; junction bases with no gene match: 12. This CDR3 is CASSEQRTGGRYTF. Here the CDR3 DNA reads TGTGCCAGCAGCGAGCAGCGAACAGGGGGACGCTACACCTTC.

This clone appeared a few times. Here the CDR3 reads CASSADWFGELFF. Written as DNA, the CDR3 is TGTGCCAGCAGCGCGGACTGGTTCGGGGAGCTGTTTTTT. The chain employs TRBV7-9 and TRBJ2-2; D possibly corresponds to TRBD2 (5 bases). The CDR3 loop spans 13 amino acids. V lost 5 bases, J lost 7 bases, and 11 bases lay in between. Germline loops: CDR1 SEHNR, CDR2 FQNEAQ (reference sequence).

This clone was observed a few times. CDR3 in amino acids: CASRGSGANVLTF. CDR3 DNA: TGTGCCAGCAGGGGTTCTGGGGCCAACGTCCTGACTTTC. The genes are TRBV6-1 and TRBJ2-6; D ambiguous. The CDR3 is 13 residues long. V was cut by 6 bases and J by 1 base, with 4 bases left in between. Germline-derived CDR1 and CDR2 are MNHNS and SASEGT.

The genes are TRBV9 and TRBJ2-3, with 8 positions matching TRBD2. The V gene end was trimmed by 1 base and the J gene end by 3 bases; junction bases not matched to a gene: 7. CDR1 is SGDLS and CDR2 is YYNGEE in the germline V gene. CDR3 length: 16 residues. CDR3 in amino acids: CASSVLPAGVTDTQYF. CDR3 DNA: TGTGCCAGCAGCGTACTACCAGCGGGAGTTACAGATACGCAGTATTTT.

The chain carries TRBV7-9 and TRBJ1-2; D not certain. Per germline, CDR1 SEHNR and CDR2 FQNEAQ (reference sequence). The CDR3 runs to 12 residues. Trimming took 3 bases from V and 6 from J, leaving 8 bases between them. The CDR3 spells CASSFRSDGYTF. The CDR3, as DNA: TGTGCCAGCAGCTTTAGATCGGATGGCTACACCTTC.

This chain connects TRBV27 to TRBJ1-2; D ambiguous. The length of the CDR3 is 16 residues. Germline loops: CDR1 MNHEY, CDR2 SMNVEV (reference sequence). V dropped 6 bases and J dropped 2 bases, with 19 bases sitting between them. CDR3 region: CASSTSAGIPNYGYTF. CDR3 nucleotide sequence: TGTGCCAGCAGCACCTCCGCCGGTATTCCAAACTATGGCTACACCTTC.

The chain carries TRBV11-1 and TRBJ2-2, with a tentative D call TRBD1 (6 bases). The CDR3 loop spans 13 amino acids. CDR1 is SGHAT and CDR2 is FQDESV in the germline V gene (reference sequence). The CDR3 DNA follows: TGTTGCGTGGGGGACACTAACACCGGGGAGCTGTTTTTT. Its protein is CCVGDTNTGELFF.

The chain uses TRBV5-5 and TRBJ2-1; 8 bases line up with TRBD2. V shed 2 bases and J 5 bases; nucleotides not matched to a gene: 9. The CDR3 runs to 16 residues. Looked up from germline, CDR1 is SGHKS and CDR2 is YYEKEE (reference sequence). The chain's CDR3 is CASSLFGGRFDNEQFF. The CDR3 DNA sequence: TGTGCCAGCAGCTTATTTGGCGGGAGGTTTGACAATGAGCAGTTCTTC.

The genes are TRBV28 and TRBJ1-2, with D perhaps TRBD1 (5 bases). CDR1 is MDHEN, CDR2 SYDVKM, per germline. The CDR3 totals 13 residues. V was pared by 6 bases and J by 5 bases, with 13 bases between. This chain's CDR3 is CASSPPWGYGYTF. CDR3 DNA: TGTGCCAGCAGCCCACCCTGGGGGTATGGCTACACCTTC.

The table lists this clone with a count of one. The chain joins TRBV2 to TRBJ1-1; 7 bases are shared with TRBD1. The trim removed 6 bases at V and 2 bases at J, leaving 12 bases unmatched. The V gene's germline CDR1 is SNHLY and CDR2 FYNNEI. The CDR3 is made up of 16 amino acids. CDR3 nucleotides: TGTGCCAGCAGCGGTAAACCGGGACAGCTAAACACTGAAGCTTTCTTT. Protein product: CASSGKPGQLNTEAFF.

The V and J genes are TRBV18 and TRBJ1-2; no clear D. This CDR3 spans 14 amino acids. Germline assignment: CDR1 KGHSH and CDR2 LQKENI. Trimming removed 6 bases at V and 0 bases at J, with 11 bases between. The CDR3, as DNA: TGTGCCAGCTCGACCCAAGGCTCTAACTATGGCTACACCTTC. Translated, it gives CASSTQGSNYGYTF.

V gene TRBV7-2 combines with J gene TRBJ1-2; possibly TRBD1 for D (5 bases). The V and J ends lost 3 bases and 5 bases respectively, with 10 bases between them. The CDR3 runs 13 residues. CDR1 is SGHTA, CDR2 FQGNSA, per germline. The chain's CDR3 is CASSLGRGYGYTF. CDR3 sequence (DNA): TGTGCCAGCAGCTTGGGGCGAGGTTATGGCTACACCTTC.

The chain combines TRBV6-1 with TRBJ1-6; D is unclear. CDR3 size: 15 residues. Trimming left V 5 bases short and J 8 bases short, with 16 bases between. Germline CDR1 is MNHNS and CDR2 is SASEGT. For the CDR3, the DNA is TGTGCCAGCAGTCCATCGGGTGCAGGCCATTCACCCCTCCACTTT. This translates into CASSPSGAGHSPLHF.

The rearrangement joins TRBV27 to TRBJ1-2; 7 nucleotides align to TRBD1. The CDR3 consists of 14 residues. CDR1 and CDR2 from the germline V gene are MNHEY and SMNVEV (reference sequence). V lost 1 base and J lost 13; bases outside the gene matches: 12. CDR3 sequence (DNA): TGTGCCAGCAGTTTATGGCCATCTGGGACAGACCTCACCTTC. It encodes CASSLWPSGTDLTF.

V is TRBV5-1 and J is TRBJ1-1; maybe TRBD1 (6 bases). From germline, CDR1 is SGHRS and CDR2 YFSETQ. Between the trimmed V and J ends, which lost 4 bases and 8 bases, there was a span of 18 bases. The CDR3 runs to 14 residues. CDR3 in DNA: TGCGCCAGCAGCGAACGGACAGCCCTAGGGGAAGCTTTCTTT. Its translation is CASSERTALGEAFF.

The rearrangement uses TRBV9 and TRBJ1-1; no clear D. CDR3 length: 14 amino acids. Trimming pared 0 bases from V and 4 bases from J, leaving 10 bases between. Germline V lookup: CDR1 SGDLS, CDR2 YYNGEE. In DNA form, the CDR3 reads TGTGCCAGCAGCGTAGCTGGGGTCGGCACTGAAGCTTTCTTT. This sequence encodes CASSVAGVGTEAFF.